This paragraph reports one T cell receptor (beta chain). Its antigen is unknown. Base qualities are not provided; no much larger clone lies one nucleotide away. The data are from a study of blood T cell repertoires in COVID-19 (dated by TCRdb to about 2020). At the level of the whole study: Samples covering the acute and convalescent phases of COVID-19 were provided by collaborators in the United States, Italy and Spain. The prospective study material was composed of cDNA or gDNA derived from T cells, B-cell-depleted T cells, or PBMCs. Where available, HLA class I and class II types were taken from metadata supplied by the sample provider and were not determined by assay-based typing. A de-identified subject ID, COVID-19 status, age in years and sex were almost always included in the sample metadata. Deeply sampled blood TCRbeta repertoires from subjects exposed to, actively infected with, or recovered from COVID-19 were included in the dataset. A freely available public database, intended as a resource for researchers studying the immune response to SARS-CoV-2, is where the repertoires were released. Samples came from the ongoing ImmuneRACE study (first 160 participants) plus 1,254 subjects from 6 global collaborators.

V trim: 1 base; J trim: 4 bases; unmatched bases: 4. The CDR3 goes from the cysteine to the phenylalanine over 16 residues. The kept DNA is CDR3 alone, 48 bases in frame from the first base. As encoded in the germline V gene, CDR1 is MGHRA while CDR2 is YSYEKL. TCRbeta CDR3 regions were amplified from genomic DNA by means of the immunoSEQ Assay, a bias-controlled multiplex PCR. The authors processed their data as follows. Nucleated cell counts per sample were estimated from amplification of reference gene primers within the assay. Sequence reads were collapsed and filtered to measure the absolute abundance of every unique TCRbeta CDR3 rearrangement. For each sample, productive Simpson clonality was calculated by taking the square root of Simpson's diversity index across productive rearrangements. Entries here come from immuneACCESS through TCRdb and include only in-frame sequences with V and J called. Some clones fail to appear in such tables; in the studies checked, an unresolved V gene covers under half of the shortfall, and the cause of the remainder is unknown. V, J and clone size are taken as reported in that table, and D and trimming were inferred from the DNA itself. This sample is represented by approximately 180,000 clones; about 88% of them were singletons. The top ten constitute roughly 1.2% of the sample.

Participants in the prospective study were aged about 18 to 89 years, lived in 24 United States geographic areas, and enrolled through a virtual design. In the prospective study, participants were assigned to cohorts based on the clinical history participants reported in a screening survey and a study questionnaire. Mobile phlebotomists in the prospective study collected whole blood, serum and a nasopharyngeal or oropharyngeal swab from every participant. Participants in the prospective study had the option to provide additional blood draws and questionnaires over a 2-month period. Before DNA extraction, prospective study blood samples were shipped either frozen or at room temperature. The investigation overall reported the following: How much clinical and demographic metadata was included differed by source and by participant, and the metadata was provided uncurated.

The TCR comes from a human donor with acute COVID-19. The donor label of this sample is uncertain. The specimen was PBMCs or T cells enriched from blood (not recorded which). The rearranged segments are TRBV4-1 and TRBJ1-2, and 12 bases in between align with TRBD1. The CDR3 region has the sequence CASSQGGTGGFYGYTF. The sequenced DNA is TGCGCCAGCAGCCAAGGTGGGACAGGGGGCTTCTATGGCTACACCTTC.